Listed below are T cell receptor beta chains from one sample, sequenced in a study of T cell responses to AZD1222 COVID-19 vaccine. The protocol was immunoSEQ multiplex PCR, while the TCRdb copy is restricted to in-frame clones and leaves out a portion. The table includes some 140,000 clones, under 95% detected once. The input for sequencing was peripheral blood, taken on day 0 of AZD1222 vaccination. These receptors were collected from an adult in good health. The CDR3 runs from the conserved cysteine through the conserved F or W. Fields, in order: D gene, V gene, J gene, clone size, CDR3 DNA, CDR3 protein. The D gene is left open where the match is weak. Expanded clones get a size class; other rows say once, few or many, or leave the size out.

d_gene: .
v_gene: TRBV13
j_gene: TRBJ1-2
abundance: once
CDR3nt: TGTGCCAGCAGCCGGACAGCTAACTATGGCTACACCTTC
CDR3aa: CASSRTANYGYTF

d_gene: .
v_gene: TRBV28
j_gene: TRBJ1-1
abundance: .
CDR3nt: TGTGCCAGCAGTCAAGCACCCCGAGCTTTCTTT
CDR3aa: CASSQAPRAFF

d_gene: .
v_gene: TRBV11-3
j_gene: TRBJ1-2
abundance: .
CDR3nt: TGTGCCAGCAGCTTAGGCCCGGGACGGGTGTACACCTTC
CDR3aa: CASSLGPGRVYTF

d_gene: .
v_gene: TRBV4-3
j_gene: TRBJ2-3
abundance: .
CDR3nt: TGCGCCAGCAGCCAAACAGGCACAGATACGCAGTATTTT
CDR3aa: CASSQTGTDTQYF

d_gene: .
v_gene: TRBV14
j_gene: TRBJ2-1
abundance: .
CDR3nt: TGTGCCAGCAGCCAAGCGATCTCCTACAATGAGCAGTTCTTC
CDR3aa: CASSQAISYNEQFF

d_gene: TRBD1
v_gene: TRBV27
j_gene: TRBJ1-1
abundance: .
CDR3nt: TGTGCCAGCAGTTTACTACAGGGGGCGGGCACTGAAGCTTTCTTT
CDR3aa: CASSLLQGAGTEAFF

d_gene: TRBD1
v_gene: TRBV7-2
j_gene: TRBJ1-6
abundance: .
CDR3nt: TGTGCCAGCAGCCTAACAGGGGTTTGGAATTCACCCCTCCACTTT
CDR3aa: CASSLTGVWNSPLHF

d_gene: .
v_gene: TRBV7-2
j_gene: TRBJ1-6
abundance: .
CDR3nt: TGTGCCAGCAGGGCCGGGACAACGGGTTCACCCCTCCACTTT
CDR3aa: CASRAGTTGSPLHF

d_gene: TRBD2
v_gene: TRBV7-9
j_gene: TRBJ2-1
abundance: .
CDR3nt: TGTGCCAGCAGCTTAGCCCTAGCGGGAATGTACAATGAGCAGTTCTTC
CDR3aa: CASSLALAGMYNEQFF

d_gene: .
v_gene: TRBV10-3
j_gene: TRBJ1-1
abundance: .
CDR3nt: TGTGCCATCAGTGAGCCCAGGAACACTGAAGCTTTCTTT
CDR3aa: CAISEPRNTEAFF

d_gene: TRBD2
v_gene: TRBV15
j_gene: TRBJ2-5
abundance: .
CDR3nt: TGTGCCACCAGCAGAGGAGGTAGCGGGGGAAAGACCCAGTACTTC
CDR3aa: CATSRGGSGGKTQYF

d_gene: .
v_gene: TRBV4-1
j_gene: TRBJ2-7
abundance: .
CDR3nt: TGCGCCAGCAGCCAAGAAGGCAGCAAGCAGTACTTC
CDR3aa: CASSQEGSKQYF

d_gene: TRBD2
v_gene: TRBV6-4
j_gene: TRBJ2-7
abundance: once
CDR3nt: TGTGCCAGCGGACGCGGACTAGCGGGAGTCGGGGAGCAGTACTTC
CDR3aa: CASGRGLAGVGEQYF

d_gene: .
v_gene: TRBV27
j_gene: TRBJ1-5
abundance: .
CDR3nt: TGTGCCAGCAGGTACGGCCCCAATCAGCCCCAGCATTTT
CDR3aa: CASRYGPNQPQHF

d_gene: .
v_gene: TRBV5-6
j_gene: TRBJ1-1
abundance: .
CDR3nt: TGTGCCAGCAGCTGGGGACGTTTCGGGAACACTGAAGCTTTCTTT
CDR3aa: CASSWGRFGNTEAFF

d_gene: .
v_gene: TRBV4-2
j_gene: TRBJ2-7
abundance: .
CDR3nt: TGTGCCAGCAGCCAAGATAAGGACAGAATAGCCTACGAGCAGTACTTC
CDR3aa: CASSQDKDRIAYEQYF

d_gene: TRBD2
v_gene: TRBV10-1
j_gene: TRBJ2-3
abundance: .
CDR3nt: TGCGCCAGCAGTGAGTGGGGGGCCGGAGCTAGCGGGGGTAGAGATACGCAGTATTTT
CDR3aa: CASSEWGAGASGGRDTQYF

d_gene: TRBD2
v_gene: TRBV28
j_gene: TRBJ2-1
abundance: .
CDR3nt: TGTGCCAGCAGTTTTCCGTTGCTAGCGGGCTACAATGAGCAGTTCTTC
CDR3aa: CASSFPLLAGYNEQFF

d_gene: TRBD1
v_gene: TRBV5-6
j_gene: TRBJ1-1
abundance: .
CDR3nt: TGTGCCAGCAGCGGGGACAGTTATGAAGCTTTCTTT
CDR3aa: CASSGDSYEAFF

d_gene: .
v_gene: TRBV18
j_gene: TRBJ2-1
abundance: .
CDR3nt: TGTGCCAGCTCACCATCAGGGTCTCACGGCAATGAGCAGTTCTTC
CDR3aa: CASSPSGSHGNEQFF

d_gene: .
v_gene: TRBV12-3/TRBV12-4
j_gene: TRBJ1-1
abundance: .
CDR3nt: TGTGCCAGCAGTCCGGAATTGAACACTGAAGCTTTCTTT
CDR3aa: CASSPELNTEAFF

d_gene: TRBD1
v_gene: TRBV29-1
j_gene: TRBJ1-1
abundance: .
CDR3nt: TGCAGCACGCAAACAGGGGGTGCGGGCACTGAAGCTTTCTTT
CDR3aa: CSTQTGGAGTEAFF

d_gene: .
v_gene: TRBV7-2
j_gene: TRBJ1-3
abundance: .
CDR3nt: TGTGCCAGCAGCCCCAGGGGTGGGAGCACTGCTGGAAACACCATATATTTT
CDR3aa: CASSPRGGSTAGNTIYF

d_gene: TRBD2
v_gene: TRBV12-5
j_gene: TRBJ2-1
abundance: .
CDR3nt: TGTGCTAGTGGTCCGTTAGCGGGGGGGCCTCAGGAGCAGTTCTTC
CDR3aa: CASGPLAGGPQEQFF

d_gene: TRBD2
v_gene: TRBV19
j_gene: TRBJ2-7
abundance: .
CDR3nt: TGTGCCAGCGGACTAGCGGGAACCTACGAGCAGTACTTC
CDR3aa: CASGLAGTYEQYF

d_gene: TRBD1
v_gene: TRBV7-2
j_gene: TRBJ2-7
abundance: .
CDR3nt: TGTGCCAGCAGCTCAGGACAGGGAGACGGCGAGCAGTACTTC
CDR3aa: CASSSGQGDGEQYF

d_gene: .
v_gene: TRBV28
j_gene: TRBJ1-3
abundance: once
CDR3nt: TGTGCCAGCAACCGCCAGGGCCTTGGAAACACCATATATTTT
CDR3aa: CASNRQGLGNTIYF

d_gene: .
v_gene: TRBV2
j_gene: TRBJ1-2
abundance: .
CDR3nt: TGTGCCAGCAAGGGCAGGGCGGGTGGCTACACCTTC
CDR3aa: CASKGRAGGYTF

d_gene: TRBD2
v_gene: TRBV13
j_gene: TRBJ2-7
abundance: .
CDR3nt: TGTGCCAGCAGCCCCCGTGGGGGGACTAGCGAATACGAGCAGTACTTC
CDR3aa: CASSPRGGTSEYEQYF

d_gene: .
v_gene: TRBV28
j_gene: TRBJ1-1
abundance: .
CDR3nt: TGTGCCAGCAGCTTCCAGGGTGGTGAAGCTTTCTTT
CDR3aa: CASSFQGGEAFF

d_gene: TRBD2
v_gene: TRBV28
j_gene: TRBJ2-1
abundance: .
CDR3nt: TGTGCCAGCAGTTTTTCATGGCTAGCGGGGGGACATAGCTCCTACAATGAGCAGTTCTTC
CDR3aa: CASSFSWLAGGHSSYNEQFF

d_gene: .
v_gene: TRBV11-2
j_gene: TRBJ2-1
abundance: .
CDR3nt: TGTGCCAGCAGCTTAATCGACGACAACAATGAGCAGTTCTTC
CDR3aa: CASSLIDDNNEQFF

d_gene: TRBD1
v_gene: TRBV24-1
j_gene: TRBJ1-1
abundance: .
CDR3nt: TGTGCCACCAGCCAACCGGGACAGGTCGGAGCTTTCTTT
CDR3aa: CATSQPGQVGAFF

d_gene: .
v_gene: TRBV6-4
j_gene: TRBJ2-3
abundance: .
CDR3nt: TGTGCCAGCAGTCCCACTACTCAGGGGTCAGATACGCAGTATTTT
CDR3aa: CASSPTTQGSDTQYF

d_gene: TRBD1
v_gene: TRBV28
j_gene: TRBJ1-2
abundance: .
CDR3nt: TGTGCCAGCAGGACCCCGGACAGGGGGCGAAGTGGCTACACCTTC
CDR3aa: CASRTPDRGRSGYTF

d_gene: .
v_gene: TRBV7-6
j_gene: TRBJ2-6
abundance: .
CDR3nt: TGTGCCAGCAGCTTAGCGTACAAAGGGGATTTTGGGGCCAACGTCCTGACTTTC
CDR3aa: CASSLAYKGDFGANVLTF

d_gene: .
v_gene: TRBV11-3
j_gene: TRBJ1-4
abundance: .
CDR3nt: TGTGCCAGCAGACCGGGAAATAATGAAAAACTGTTTTTT
CDR3aa: CASRPGNNEKLFF

d_gene: TRBD2
v_gene: TRBV7-9
j_gene: TRBJ2-7
abundance: .
CDR3nt: TGTGCCAGCAGCTTATTGAGCGGGAACTCCTACGAGCAGTACTTC
CDR3aa: CASSLLSGNSYEQYF

d_gene: .
v_gene: TRBV11-2
j_gene: TRBJ1-1
abundance: .
CDR3nt: TGTGCCAGCAGCTTAGTCTGGAGCGCGGGGACTGAAGCTTTCTTT
CDR3aa: CASSLVWSAGTEAFF

d_gene: .
v_gene: TRBV27
j_gene: TRBJ1-6
abundance: .
CDR3nt: TGTGCCAGCAGGCGGATCGGGTCACCCCTCCACTTT
CDR3aa: CASRRIGSPLHF

d_gene: TRBD1
v_gene: TRBV6-2/TRBV6-3
j_gene: TRBJ1-6
abundance: .
CDR3nt: TGTGCCAGCAGTTATTACGGGACAGCCAATTCACCCCTCCACTTT
CDR3aa: CASSYYGTANSPLHF

d_gene: .
v_gene: TRBV28
j_gene: TRBJ1-2
abundance: .
CDR3nt: TGTGCCACCCAGGCCCAGGGGACCTATGGCTACACCTTC
CDR3aa: CATQAQGTYGYTF

d_gene: .
v_gene: TRBV3-1/TRBV3-2
j_gene: TRBJ1-2
abundance: .
CDR3nt: TGTGCCAGCAGCCACGACGGATTAGCTAACTATGGCTACACCTTC
CDR3aa: CASSHDGLANYGYTF

d_gene: .
v_gene: TRBV4-2
j_gene: TRBJ1-3
abundance: .
CDR3nt: TGTGCCAGCAGCCAAGCAGGGGCCAACTCTGGAAACACCATATATTTT
CDR3aa: CASSQAGANSGNTIYF

d_gene: .
v_gene: TRBV13
j_gene: TRBJ2-3
abundance: .
CDR3nt: TGTGCCAGCAGCCCTAGGGGGGATTCACGGGCAGATACGCAGTATTTT
CDR3aa: CASSPRGDSRADTQYF

d_gene: .
v_gene: TRBV5-1
j_gene: TRBJ2-3
abundance: .
CDR3nt: TGCGCCAGCAGCTTGGCCGGGGATACGCAGTATTTT
CDR3aa: CASSLAGDTQYF

d_gene: .
v_gene: TRBV6-5
j_gene: TRBJ1-1
abundance: .
CDR3nt: TGTGCCAGCCTTTTTAACAGAGACACTGAAGCTTTCTTT
CDR3aa: CASLFNRDTEAFF

d_gene: TRBD1
v_gene: TRBV13
j_gene: TRBJ1-1
abundance: .
CDR3nt: TGTGCCAGCAGCTTCCGGACAGGGGCCTGGGCTTTCTTT
CDR3aa: CASSFRTGAWAFF

d_gene: .
v_gene: TRBV6-2/TRBV6-3
j_gene: TRBJ1-2
abundance: .
CDR3nt: TGTGCCAGCAGTTACAGAGTTACTGATGGCTACACCTTC
CDR3aa: CASSYRVTDGYTF

d_gene: TRBD1
v_gene: TRBV11-3
j_gene: TRBJ1-4
abundance: .
CDR3nt: TGTGCCAGCAGCTGGGGACAGAGGGGCGTAGAAAAACTGTTTTTT
CDR3aa: CASSWGQRGVEKLFF

d_gene: TRBD1
v_gene: TRBV5-1
j_gene: TRBJ1-2
abundance: few
CDR3nt: TGCGCCAGCAGCTTGGCCGAACAGGGGGCGGTGGCTGGCTACACCTTC
CDR3aa: CASSLAEQGAVAGYTF

d_gene: TRBD1
v_gene: TRBV7-8
j_gene: TRBJ1-6
abundance: .
CDR3nt: TGTGCCAGCAGCCCAGGACAGGGTTTTTATAATTCACCCCTCCACTTT
CDR3aa: CASSPGQGFYNSPLHF

d_gene: .
v_gene: TRBV18
j_gene: TRBJ2-3
abundance: .
CDR3nt: TGTGCCAGCTCACCAGGGCCCACAGATACGCAGTATTTT
CDR3aa: CASSPGPTDTQYF

d_gene: TRBD1
v_gene: TRBV19
j_gene: TRBJ1-5
abundance: .
CDR3nt: TGTGCCACCTCCTATGGGGGGACAGGGGGTTATCAGCCCCAGCATTTT
CDR3aa: CATSYGGTGGYQPQHF